The 27 T cell receptor beta chains below all came from one sample that was sequenced in a study of CD8+CD57+ T cells in acquired aplastic anemia (dated by TCRdb to about 2018). Data came from an Illumina HiSeq 2000. Profiling of TCR beta VDJ combinations and CDR3 sequences used genomic DNA as the template. TCRdb reprocessed the public reads (quality trimming at Q25 with fastp, clone calling with MiXCR) and kept in-frame beta chains. Under each unique CDR3 protein, matching rows form one entry showing the most common genes and DNA. Present in this sample are under 200,000 distinct CDR3 sequences, 35% to 55% of which were seen just once. Under 1.2% of the sample is held by the ten biggest clonotypes. The material sequenced was sorted CD4+, CD8+, or CD8+CD57+ T cells (not recorded which) from PBMCs. The receptors stem from a human donor in good health.

With respect to this clonotype: A much larger clone differs from this one at a single base, so this may be a read error. V is TRBV20-1 and J is TRBJ2-1, with D uncertain. CDR1 is DFQATT, CDR2 SNEGSKA, per germline (reference sequence). The length of the CDR3 is 13 residues. The CDR3 DNA is TGCAGTGCTAGCGGTCACAGCTACAGTGAGCAGTTCTTC. It specifies CSASGHSYSEQFF.

V and J are TRBV15 and TRBJ2-5; 11 bases are a match to TRBD2. Trimming took 9 bases from V and 2 from J; bases not matched to a gene: 8. There are 15 residues in the CDR3. Germline V lookup: CDR1 LNHNV, CDR2 YYDKDF (reference sequence). The CDR3 is CATRVTSGGQETQYF. CDR3 sequence (DNA): TGTGCCACTCGAGTTACTAGCGGGGGACAAGAGACCCAGTACTTC.

The rearrangement links TRBV29-1 to TRBJ2-7; no reliable D call. The germline CDR1 and CDR2 sequences are SQVTM and ANQGSEA. The CDR3 totals 12 residues. V was cut by 6 bases and J by 3 bases, with 12 bases left in between. The CDR3 loop reads CSVPRYLYEQYF. CDR3 bases: TGCAGCGTCCCGCGTTACCTCTACGAGCAGTACTTC.

At least ten counts were recorded for this clonotype. The chain carries TRBV12-3 or TRBV12-4 and TRBJ1-1, with D maybe TRBD1 (6 bases). This CDR3 spans 14 amino acids. Trimming took off 5 bases at V and 4 bases at J, with 14 bases between the two ends. The CDR3 reads CASSLSGVGTEAFF. The CDR3 DNA is TGTGCCAGCAGTCTCTCAGGGGTGGGCACTGAAGCTTTCTTT.

V gene TRBV20-1 combines with J gene TRBJ1-2; possibly TRBD1 for D (5 bases). V lost 5 bases and J 0 bases, leaving 7 bases between the germline ends. The CDR3 totals 12 residues. From germline, CDR1 is DFQATT and CDR2 SNEGSKA (reference sequence). The CDR3 sequence is CSAQTANYGYTF. The CDR3 DNA reads TGCAGTGCTCAGACAGCTAACTATGGCTACACCTTC.

This clonotype was seen a handful of times. The chain employs TRBV18 and TRBJ2-1; D possibly corresponds to TRBD1 (6 bases). Germline V gene lookup returns CDR1 KGHSH and CDR2 LQKENI. The CDR3 runs 13 residues. With 5 bases removed from V and 10 bases from J, the gap between germline ends came to 15 bases. As DNA, the CDR3 is TGTGCCAGCTCAGCCAACAGGGTGCAAGAGCAGTTCTTC. Encoded protein: CASSANRVQEQFF.

The J gene is TRBJ2-7, the V gene TRBV30, with TRBD2 identical over 7 bases. With V trimmed by 5 bases and J by 7 bases, 8 bases remained unmatched. CDR1 GTSNPN and CDR2 SVGIG come from the germline V gene (reference sequence). CDR3 size: 12 residues. The CDR3 DNA reads TGTGCCTGGGATTCGCAGCGGGATGAGCAGTACTTC. Translating it yields CAWDSQRDEQYF.

With regard to this clonotype: An end of the junction does not agree with germline; a read error may underlie this. The rearrangement joins TRBV7-7 to TRBJ1-1; no firm D call. CDR3 length equals 13 residues. Germline CDR1 is SSHAT and CDR2 is FNYEAQ (reference sequence). The CDR3 protein is CASSLSLNTEAFF. As DNA, the CDR3 is TGTGCTAGCAGCTTATCCCTCAACACTGAAGCTTTCTTT.

Regarding this clonotype: A much larger clone differs by one base, so this may be a read error. The chain carries TRBV20-1 and TRBJ1-5; 8 positions match TRBD1. Germline-derived CDR1 and CDR2 are DFQATT and SNEGSKA (reference sequence). CDR3 length: 14 residues. CDR3 sequence (DNA): TGCGGTGCTAGCCAGGACAGGGTTAATCAGCCCCAGCATTTT. Its translation: CGASQDRVNQPQHF.

The rearrangement joins TRBV2 to TRBJ2-7; weak D call: TRBD2 (5 bases). Trimming stripped 6 bases from V and 3 bases from J, with 15 bases between. This CDR3 spans 14 amino acids. Germline CDR1 and CDR2: SNHLY and FYNNEI. The CDR3 region is CASSPTRPGYEQYF. The CDR3 coding sequence is TGTGCCAGCAGCCCCACTAGGCCGGGCTACGAGCAGTACTTC.

This rearrangement joins TRBV6-2 or TRBV6-3 to TRBJ1-2; D not resolved. CDR1 and CDR2 from the germline V gene are MNHEY and SVGEGT. There are 12 residues in the CDR3. V was trimmed by 7 bases and J by 2 bases, leaving 8 bases between them. CDR3 in amino acids: CASMGGNYGYTF. CDR3 nucleotides: TGTGCCAGCATGGGCGGCAACTATGGCTACACCTTC.

This clonotype has a count of ten or more. V gene TRBV7-3 combines with J gene TRBJ2-5, with D possibly being TRBD2 (6 bases). Germline values: CDR1 SGHTA, CDR2 FQGTGA. The CDR3 spans 15 residues. V was trimmed by 4 bases and J by 1 base, leaving 13 bases between them. CDR3 sequence: CASSSEGGAQETQYF. CDR3 nucleotides: TGTGCCAGCAGCTCCGAAGGCGGGGCCCAAGAGACCCAGTACTTC.

The chain links TRBV20-1 to TRBJ2-5; D gene uncertain. Looked up from germline, CDR1 is DFQATT and CDR2 is SNEGSKA (reference sequence). The CDR3 spans 11 residues. V was trimmed by 3 bases and J by 5 bases, leaving 7 bases between them. As DNA, the CDR3 is TGCAGTGCTAGGGGCGGTGAGACCCAGTACTTC. Residues: CSARGGETQYF.

This chain joins TRBV25-1 and TRBJ1-6; 11 nucleotides agree with TRBD1. CDR1 and CDR2 from the germline V gene are MGHDK and SYGVNS. The CDR3 totals 15 residues. CDR3 sequence reads: CARADRGLWDSPLHF. CDR3 coding DNA: TGTGCTAGAGCGGACAGGGGGCTTTGGGATTCACCCCTCCACTTT.

At least ten counts were recorded for this clonotype. The rearrangement links TRBV20-1 to TRBJ1-6; 9 bases agree with TRBD1. With V trimmed by 5 bases and J by 10 bases, 6 bases remained unmatched. Germline V CDR1 and CDR2: DFQATT, SNEGSKA (reference sequence). There are 13 residues in the CDR3. The CDR3 protein is CSAFRQGGSPLHF. In DNA form, the CDR3 reads TGCAGTGCTTTCCGACAGGGGGGATCACCCCTCCACTTT.

V is TRBV24-1 and J is TRBJ2-1; D is ambiguous. This CDR3 comprises 13 residues. Germline assignment: CDR1 KGHDR and CDR2 SFDVKD. Trimming took 3 bases from V and 1 from J, leaving 3 bases between them. The CDR3 loop reads CATSDPSYNEQFF. The DNA of the CDR3 is TGTGCCACCAGTGATCCGTCCTACAATGAGCAGTTCTTC.

Of note for this clonotype: A read error may account for a junction end that differs from germline. The chain's CDR3 is CASSPSDGYEQYF. CDR3 DNA sequence: TGTGCTAGCAGCCCCTCGGACGGATACGAGCAGTACTTC. J is TRBJ2-7 and V is TRBV7-7, with D hard to call. Germline V gene sequence: CDR1 SSHAT, CDR2 FNYEAQ (reference sequence). The CDR3 length is 13 residues. The full variable domain, with the rest looked up from reference TRBV7-7 and TRBJ2-7, is GAGVSQSPRYKVTKRGQDVTLRCDPISSHATLYWYQQALGQGPEFLTYFNYEAQPDKSGLPSDRFSAERPEGSISTLTIQRTEQRDSAMYRCASSPSDGYEQYFGPGTRLTVT.

This clonotype has a count of ten or more. The J gene is TRBJ1-6, the V gene TRBV7-6; D gene uncertain. The CDR3 contains 14 residues. Germline assignment: CDR1 SGHVS and CDR2 FNYEAQ. V was pared by 5 bases and J by 4 bases, with 9 bases between. CDR3: CASSPKTYNSPLHF. CDR3 coding DNA: TGTGCCAGCAGCCCAAAAACATATAATTCACCCCTCCACTTT.

This clonotype has a count of ten or more. The J gene is TRBJ2-3, the V gene TRBV11-1, with D possibly matching TRBD2 (6 bases). Germline values: CDR1 SGHAT, CDR2 FQDESV (reference sequence). The CDR3 covers 19 residues. V was pared by 3 bases and J by 0 bases, with 22 bases between. In DNA, the CDR3 is TGTGCCAGCAGCTTTAGTTTGGGGTGGAGGGATCGGAGCACAGATACGCAGTATTTT. Protein sequence: CASSFSLGWRDRSTDTQYF.

About this clonotype: At one of its ends the junction is not consistent with the germline gene, which may arise from a read error. The chain joins TRBV5-1 to TRBJ1-1; no reliable D call. Germline loops: CDR1 SGHRS, CDR2 YFSETQ. The CDR3 is made up of 14 amino acids. CDR3: CASSLGNLNTEAFF. In nucleotides, the CDR3 is TGCGCCAGCAGCTTGGGGAATTTAAACACTGAAGCCTTCTTT.

This clonotype showed up many times. For the CDR3, the DNA is TGTGCCAGTAAAGAGGGTAGCTCCTATAATTCACCCCTCCACTTT. It encodes CASKEGSSYNSPLHF. The rearrangement links TRBV19 to TRBJ1-6, with D unresolved. Germline lookup yields CDR1 LNHDA and CDR2 SQIVND (reference sequence). V lost 7 bases and J 0 bases, leaving 10 bases between the germline ends. The CDR3 is 15 amino acids.

There are many counts of this clonotype. The chain has TRBV11-2 and TRBJ1-1, with D maybe TRBD1 (6 bases). V lost 7 bases, J lost 5 bases, and 17 bases lay in between. CDR1 and CDR2 from the germline V gene are SGHAT and FQNNGV. This CDR3 spans 14 amino acids. In DNA form, the CDR3 reads TGTGCCAGCACCAGACAGGTGGTTGGTACTGAAGCTTTCTTT. Its protein product is CASTRQVVGTEAFF. The entire variable domain, with the rest obtained from reference TRBV11-2 and TRBJ1-1, is as follows: EAGVAQSPRYKIIEKRQSVAFWCNPISGHATLYWYQQILGQGPKLLIQFQNNGVVDDSQLPKDRFSAERLKGVDSTLKIQPAKLEDSAVYLCASTRQVVGTEAFFGQGTRLTVV.

This clonotype was observed a handful of times. A much larger clone lies one base from this, so it may be a read error. The rearrangement joins TRBV7-2 to TRBJ2-5, with D perhaps TRBD2 (5 bases). The DNA end is more similar to TRBJ2-4, so the J call may be wrong. CDR3 size: 14 residues. Germline V gene lookup returns CDR1 SGHTA and CDR2 FQGNSA. The CDR3 DNA reads as TGTGCCGGCAGCTCGCCACCTTGGGAGTACATTCAGTACTTC. As protein: CAGSSPPWEYIQYF.

This clonotype was observed many times. The chain combines TRBV5-1 with TRBJ2-7, with a possible D match to TRBD2 (5 bases). The CDR3 covers 11 residues. Trimming took off 0 bases at V and 7 bases at J, with 5 bases between the two ends. CDR1 and CDR2 from the germline V gene are SGHRS and YFSETQ. CDR3 protein: CASSLEREQYF. The CDR3 coding sequence is TGCGCCAGCAGCTTGGAGCGGGAGCAGTACTTC.

This clonotype was seen at least ten times. This chain connects TRBV19 to TRBJ2-1; TRBD2 matches at 11 bases. CDR1 LNHDA and CDR2 SQIVND come from the germline V gene (reference sequence). The CDR3 covers 19 residues. The V and J ends lost 5 bases and 8 bases, in that order; junction bases with no gene match: 20. The CDR3 DNA sequence: TGTGCCAGTAGTGACAAATCCCCCGTAGCGGGAGGGTCGGATGATGAGCAGTTCTTC. Translation: CASSDKSPVAGGSDDEQFF.

In this sample, this clonotype turned up many times. V is TRBV24-1 and J is TRBJ2-1; D remains ambiguous. Germline V gene data show CDR1 as KGHDR and CDR2 as SFDVKD. V was clipped by 1 base and J by 11 bases, with 11 bases between them. The CDR3 spans 13 residues. Written as DNA, the CDR3 is TGTGCCACCAGTGATTTAGGCCTAGGACAGCAGTTCTTC. As protein: CATSDLGLGQQFF.

This clonotype was seen repeatedly, ten times or more. The chain recombines TRBV7-2 with TRBJ2-1; no firm D call. Germline V lookup: CDR1 SGHTA, CDR2 FQGNSA. V was clipped by 2 bases and J by 0 bases, with 8 bases between them. There are 15 residues in the CDR3. The CDR3 region has the DNA TGTGCCAGCAGCTTATCCGTCCTCTCCTACAATGAGCAGTTCTTC. Its protein is CASSLSVLSYNEQFF.